This T cell receptor beta chain was recorded in a study of cytotoxic CD8 clonotypes in ibrutinib-treated CLL. On the study more broadly: Enrolment comprised about a dozen relapsed/refractory and roughly 15 treatment-naive patients; 17 to 18 were IGHV unmutated. Response sampling occurred after a median 12 months of treatment (range 6 to 36). Broader study findings: Exceeding age-matched healthy donors, baseline clonality also tracked the counts of circulating CD8+ T cells.

As concerns this clone: What it binds is not known.

The CDR3 length is 15 residues. CDR1 is SGHTA, CDR2 FQGNSA, per germline. After removal of 3 bases from V and 1 base from J, the junction contained 1 base not matched to a gene. The assay was immunoSEQ multiplex PCR, and TCRdb's table has in-frame clones only and misses some. The data show some 300,000 clones, with approximately 80% seen just once and about 6.7% held by the top ten. The receptor's source is a human donor with chronic lymphocytic leukemia. The chain joins TRBV7-2 to TRBJ2-5; 11 bases match TRBD2. Source: PBMCs, taken before ibrutinib treatment. CDR3 sequence reads: CASSLGLAVQETQYF. CDR3 DNA sequence: TGTGCCAGCAGCTTGGGACTAGCGGTCCAAGAGACCCAGTACTTC.